These T cell receptor beta chains were read from a single sample in a study of graft-versus-host responses after intestinal transplantation. Their specific antigens are unknown. Clones were sequenced by immunoSEQ multiplex PCR, and TCRdb holds only the in-frame ones, with some missing. Of some 130,000 clones in the sample, 85% to 95% were seen once. Sample: unstimulated CD4+ T cells sorted from spleen or lymph node cells, taken before intestinal transplant. Receptors were obtained from a human donor who received an intestinal transplant. CDR3s leave out the opening cysteine and the closing phenylalanine or tryptophan. A row's size may be missing; if present it is once, few, many or a size class.

clone_size v_call cdr3_aa
- TRBV4-2 ASSQVGLTGKVEGYT
- TRBV6-1 ASSEVTGRGNTIY
- TRBV29-1 SVSVSGANVLT
- TRBV2 ASGRDRSTDTQY
- TRBV6-6 ASSSTDRVSF
once TRBV29-1 SVQGQLDYGYT
- TRBV11-2 ASSGAGTYNEQF
- TRBV29-1 SVTEGGDTQY
- TRBV7-6 ASSLGSWRADTQY
- TRBV5-1 ASSTGGTNYGYT
once TRBV6-1 ASSGGQGAQETQY
- TRBV7-9 ASSFGQGMETQY
- TRBV7-2 ASSPGGGAETQY
- TRBV2 ASSRLAGGANEQF
- TRBV7-6 ASVPATGNQETQY
- TRBV10-3 AISRTHNEQF
- TRBV18 ASSPTTSGGCGELF
- TRBV7-3 ASSLIRGTQY
- TRBV29-1 SVDVAGDSQGTQY
- TRBV5-1 ASSLGQVTYEQY
- TRBV5-1 ASSLGLDSSNEQF
- TRBV5-4 ASSFSLGPEETQY
- TRBV9 ASRQLDGTDTQY
- TRBV6-5 ASSEYQGYEQY
once TRBV5-1 ASSPLRAGENEQF
- TRBV13 ANPPGQVRATEAF
- TRBV19 AASRANEQF
- TRBV28 ASSRLAGGPTDTQY
- TRBV11-2 ASRRQAYEQY
- TRBV6-6 ASSYSKNTIY
- TRBV10-1 ASSEGSANTGELF
- TRBV7-9 ASSLGQGYYEQY